What follows are 14 T cell receptor beta chains derived from one specimen sequenced in a study of blood T cell repertoires in COVID-19. Profiled with immunoSEQ multiplex PCR; TCRdb holds only in-frame clones, not every one. The sample carries about 410,000 clones, roughly 87% recorded once. Sequencing was performed on PBMCs or T cells enriched from blood (not recorded which). Receptor source: a man between 18 and 29 years old who had recovered from COVID-19.

The chain uses TRBV28 and TRBJ1-3; D is uncertain. The germline V and J ends were trimmed by 8 bases and 4 bases, with 9 bases remaining between them. This CDR3 is built from 12 residues. Germline assignment: CDR1 MDHEN and CDR2 SYDVKM. The CDR3 region has the DNA TGTGCCAGCGGCCAAAAAGGAAACACCATATATTTT. Protein: CASGQKGNTIYF.

This rearrangement joins TRBV5-1 to TRBJ2-3; 14 bases align to TRBD2. Losses at the gene ends were 6 bases for V and 4 bases for J; bases not matched to a gene: 4. The V gene's germline CDR1 is SGHRS and CDR2 YFSETQ. This CDR3 is 15 amino acids long. In DNA form, the CDR3 reads TGCGCCAGCAACCTGGGACTAGCGGGAGCAGATACGCAGTATTTT. Its protein is CASNLGLAGADTQYF.

This chain connects TRBV5-1 to TRBJ1-2, with D uncertain. The CDR3 has 14 residues. In germline, CDR1 is SGHRS, CDR2 YFSETQ. V lost 4 bases, J lost 4 bases, and 14 bases lay in between. The CDR3 spells CASSASIGSYGYTF. CDR3 bases: TGCGCCAGCAGCGCCAGTATTGGGAGCTATGGCTACACCTTC.

This sequence joins TRBV7-9 and TRBJ2-5, with 9 nucleotides matching TRBD1. The J call may not be correct, given that the DNA end is closer to TRBJ2-7. The CDR3 runs 14 residues. The germline CDR1 and CDR2 sequences are SEHNR and FQNEAQ (reference sequence). This CDR3 reads CASSGRDRAYEQYF. The CDR3 coding sequence is TGTGCCAGCAGCGGCAGGGACAGGGCCTACGAGCAGTACTTC.

This sequence joins TRBV20-1 and TRBJ2-7; no firm D call. Germline V gene sequence: CDR1 DFQATT, CDR2 SNEGSKA (reference sequence). The V end was cut by 4 bases, the J end by 5 bases, with 6 bases between. This CDR3 comprises 10 residues. The CDR3 reads CSATRDEQYF. The CDR3 DNA follows: TGCAGTGCTACTCGGGACGAGCAGTACTTC.

This CDR3 is CASSPGLENEQFF. In nucleotides, the CDR3 is TGTGCCAGCAGCCCTGGACTCGAGAATGAGCAGTTCTTC. This chain links TRBV7-9 with TRBJ2-1, with D possibly matching TRBD2 (5 bases). Trimming stripped 5 bases from V and 7 bases from J, with 12 bases between. Germline V CDR1 and CDR2: SEHNR, FQNEAQ (reference sequence). The CDR3 covers 13 residues.

This chain connects TRBV7-2 to TRBJ1-3; D remains ambiguous. CDR3 length: 15 amino acids. Germline V gene sequence: CDR1 SGHTA, CDR2 FQGNSA. V lost 1 base and J lost 0, with 7 bases in between. The DNA of the CDR3 is TGTGCCAGCAGCTTAGTTGTCAGCTCTGGAAACACCATATATTTT. It encodes CASSLVVSSGNTIYF.

The rearrangement uses TRBV3-1 (or the pseudogene TRBV3-2) and TRBJ1-1; D call uncertain. Germline lookup yields CDR1 LGHDT and CDR2 YNNKEL (reference sequence). The CDR3 runs 14 residues. Trimming took 1 base from V and 6 from J, leaving 12 bases between them. CDR3 coding DNA: TGTGCCAGCAGCCAAGGGCTGGGTAGCGCTGAAGCTTTCTTT. Encoded protein: CASSQGLGSAEAFF.

The V and J genes are TRBV11-2 and TRBJ2-3, with a possible D match to TRBD2 (6 bases). The CDR3 runs to 15 residues. Trimming took 2 bases from V and 0 from J, leaving 9 bases between them. Germline-derived CDR1 and CDR2 are SGHAT and FQNNGV. The CDR3 sequence: CASSLQLASTDTQYF. DNA of the CDR3: TGTGCCAGCAGCTTACAACTAGCTAGCACAGATACGCAGTATTTT.

This chain joins TRBV3-1 (or the pseudogene TRBV3-2) and TRBJ1-5; tentative D call: TRBD1 (5 bases). Trimming took 1 base from V and 2 from J, leaving 18 bases between them. Germline CDR1 and CDR2: LGHDT and YNNKEL (reference sequence). This CDR3 has 18 residues. The CDR3 DNA reads TGTGCCAGCAGCCAAGTTGGAGGGAGGGGCGACGGCAATCAGCCCCAGCATTTT. Its protein product is CASSQVGGRGDGNQPQHF.

The chain uses TRBV2 and TRBJ2-1; maybe TRBD2 (6 bases). V was pared by 4 bases and J by 6 bases, with 16 bases between. Per the germline V gene, CDR1 is SNHLY and CDR2 is FYNNEI. CDR3 length: 15 residues. The CDR3 region is CASSVGPGRTNEQFF. The CDR3 DNA follows: TGTGCCAGCAGTGTCGGCCCGGGGAGGACCAATGAGCAGTTCTTC.

The chain uses TRBV27 and TRBJ2-3; a possible D gene is TRBD1 (6 bases). This CDR3 is built from 17 residues. V was cut by 3 bases and J by 2 bases, with 18 bases left in between. The V gene's germline CDR1 is MNHEY and CDR2 SMNVEV (reference sequence). The CDR3 protein is CASSFHPQTGTTDTQYF. The CDR3 region has the DNA TGTGCCAGCAGTTTTCACCCGCAGACAGGCACCACAGATACGCAGTATTTT.

The J gene is TRBJ1-5, the V gene TRBV29-1; the D is unclear. V dropped 1 base and J dropped 4 bases, with 8 bases sitting between them. The CDR3 loop spans 13 amino acids. Germline V gives CDR1 SQVTM, CDR2 ANQGSEA. In DNA, the CDR3 is TGCAGCGTTGAAGCTGCGTTGAATCAGCCCCAGCATTTT. Residues: CSVEAALNQPQHF. The variable domain in full, with the rest retrieved from reference TRBV29-1 and TRBJ1-5, is SAVISQKPSRDICQRGTSLTIQCQVDSQVTMMFWYRQQPGQSLTLIATANQGSEATYESGFVIDKFPISRPNLTFSTLTVSNMSPEDSSIYLCSVEAALNQPQHFGDGTRLSIL.

The chain is built from TRBV2 and TRBJ2-7, with 10 positions matching TRBD2. After removal of 7 bases from V and 4 bases from J, the junction contained 13 bases not matched to a gene. Germline CDR1 is SNHLY and CDR2 is FYNNEI. The CDR3 contains 16 residues. The CDR3 region is CASISEASSGGYEQYF. CDR3 in DNA: TGTGCCAGCATTTCTGAGGCCTCTAGCGGGGGATACGAGCAGTACTTC.